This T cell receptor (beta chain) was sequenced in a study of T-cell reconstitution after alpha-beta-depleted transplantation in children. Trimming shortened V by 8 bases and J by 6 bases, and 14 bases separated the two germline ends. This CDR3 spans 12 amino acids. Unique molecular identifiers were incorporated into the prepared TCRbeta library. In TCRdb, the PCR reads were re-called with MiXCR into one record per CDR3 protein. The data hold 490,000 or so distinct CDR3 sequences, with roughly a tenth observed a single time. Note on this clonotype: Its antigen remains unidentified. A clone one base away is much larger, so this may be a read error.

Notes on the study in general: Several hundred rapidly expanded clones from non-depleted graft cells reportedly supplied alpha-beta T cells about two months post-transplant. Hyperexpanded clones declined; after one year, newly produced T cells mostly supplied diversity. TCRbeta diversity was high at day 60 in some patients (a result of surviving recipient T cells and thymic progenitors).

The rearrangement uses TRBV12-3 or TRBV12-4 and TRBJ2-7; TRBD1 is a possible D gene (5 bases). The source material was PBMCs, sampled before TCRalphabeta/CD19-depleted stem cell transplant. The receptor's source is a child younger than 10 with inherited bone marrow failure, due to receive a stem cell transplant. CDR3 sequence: CASADSGCEQYF. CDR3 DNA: TGTGCCAGCGCCGACAGTGGGTGCGAGCAGTACTTC.